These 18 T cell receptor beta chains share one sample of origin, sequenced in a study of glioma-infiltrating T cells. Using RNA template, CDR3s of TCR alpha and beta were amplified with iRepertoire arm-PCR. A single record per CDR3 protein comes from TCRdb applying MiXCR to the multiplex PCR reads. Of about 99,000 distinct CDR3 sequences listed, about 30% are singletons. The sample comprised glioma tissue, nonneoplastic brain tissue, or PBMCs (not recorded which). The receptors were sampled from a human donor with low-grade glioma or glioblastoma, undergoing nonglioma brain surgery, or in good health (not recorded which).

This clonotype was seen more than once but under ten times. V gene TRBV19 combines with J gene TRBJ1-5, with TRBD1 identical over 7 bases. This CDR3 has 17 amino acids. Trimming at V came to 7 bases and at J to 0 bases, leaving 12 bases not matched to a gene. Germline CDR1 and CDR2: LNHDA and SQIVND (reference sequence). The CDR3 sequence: CASTDRVPPLSNQPQHF. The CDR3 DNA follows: TGTGCCAGTACTGACAGGGTTCCCCCGCTTAGCAATCAGCCCCAGCATTTT. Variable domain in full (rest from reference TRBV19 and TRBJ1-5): DGGITQSPKYLFRKEGQNVTLSCEQNLNHDAMYWYRQDPGQGLRLIYYSQIVNDFQKGDIAEGYSVSREKKESFPLTVTSAQKNPTAFYLCASTDRVPPLSNQPQHFGDGTRLSIL.

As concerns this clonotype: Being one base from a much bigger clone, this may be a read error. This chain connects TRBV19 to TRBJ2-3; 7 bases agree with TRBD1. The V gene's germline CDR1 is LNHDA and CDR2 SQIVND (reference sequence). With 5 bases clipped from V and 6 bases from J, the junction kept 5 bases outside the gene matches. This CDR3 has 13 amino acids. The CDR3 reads CASSGQVSDTQYF. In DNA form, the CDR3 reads TGTGCCAGTAGTGGACAGGTCTCGGATACGCAGTATTTT.

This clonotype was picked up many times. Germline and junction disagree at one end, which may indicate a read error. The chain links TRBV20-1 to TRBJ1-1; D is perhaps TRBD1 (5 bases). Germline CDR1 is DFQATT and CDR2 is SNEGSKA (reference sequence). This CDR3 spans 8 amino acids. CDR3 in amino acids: CSAIKGSF. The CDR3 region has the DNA TGCAGTGCTATCAAGGGGAGCTTT.

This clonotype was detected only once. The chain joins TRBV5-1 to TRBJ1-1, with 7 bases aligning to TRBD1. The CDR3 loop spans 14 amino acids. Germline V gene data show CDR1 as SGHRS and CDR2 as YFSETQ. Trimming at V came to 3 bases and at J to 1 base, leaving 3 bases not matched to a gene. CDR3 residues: CASSSTGRNTEAFF. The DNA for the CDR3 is TGCGCCAGCAGCTCGACAGGGAGGAACACTGAAGCTTTCTTT.

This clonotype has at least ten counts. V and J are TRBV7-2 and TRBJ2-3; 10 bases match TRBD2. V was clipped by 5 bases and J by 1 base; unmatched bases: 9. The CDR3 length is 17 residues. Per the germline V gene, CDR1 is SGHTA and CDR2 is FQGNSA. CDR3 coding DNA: TGTGCCAGCAGCCTCCAACCCGGGACTAGCGGCACAGATACGCAGTATTTT. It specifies CASSLQPGTSGTDTQYF.

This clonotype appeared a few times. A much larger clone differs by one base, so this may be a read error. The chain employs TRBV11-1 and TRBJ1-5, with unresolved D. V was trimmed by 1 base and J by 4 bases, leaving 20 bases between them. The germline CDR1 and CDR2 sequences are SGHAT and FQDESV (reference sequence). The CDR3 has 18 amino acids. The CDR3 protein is CASSLVTVVAAENQPQHF. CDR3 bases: TGTGCCAGCAGCTTAGTCACGGTGGTGGCAGCGGAAAATCAGCCCCAGCATTTT.

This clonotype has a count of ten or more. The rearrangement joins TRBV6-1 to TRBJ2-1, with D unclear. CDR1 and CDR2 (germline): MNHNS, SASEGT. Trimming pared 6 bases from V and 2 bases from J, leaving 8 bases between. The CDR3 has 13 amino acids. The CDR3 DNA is TGTGCCAGCAGAACCCGTACCTACAATGAGCAGTTCTTC. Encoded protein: CASRTRTYNEQFF.

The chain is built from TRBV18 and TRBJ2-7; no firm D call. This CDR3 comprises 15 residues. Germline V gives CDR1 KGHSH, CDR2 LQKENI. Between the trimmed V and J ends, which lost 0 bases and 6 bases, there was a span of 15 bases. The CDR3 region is CASSPPAGLMSEQYF. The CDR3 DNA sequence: TGTGCCAGCTCACCACCGGCAGGATTAATGTCCGAGCAGTACTTC.

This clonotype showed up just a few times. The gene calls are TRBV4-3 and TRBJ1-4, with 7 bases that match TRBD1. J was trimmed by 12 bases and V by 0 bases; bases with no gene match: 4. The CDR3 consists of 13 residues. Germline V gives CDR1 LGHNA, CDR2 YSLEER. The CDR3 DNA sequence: TGCGCCAGCAGCCAAGATCTGGGACAGCAACTGTTTTTT. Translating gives CASSQDLGQQLFF.

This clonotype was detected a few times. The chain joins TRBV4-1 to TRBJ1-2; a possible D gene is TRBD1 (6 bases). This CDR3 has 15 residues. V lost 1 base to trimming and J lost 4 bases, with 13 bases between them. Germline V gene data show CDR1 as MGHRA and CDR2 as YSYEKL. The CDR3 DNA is TGCGCCAGCAGCCAAGGACCGGGACACCGCTATGGCTACACCTTC. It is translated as CASSQGPGHRYGYTF.

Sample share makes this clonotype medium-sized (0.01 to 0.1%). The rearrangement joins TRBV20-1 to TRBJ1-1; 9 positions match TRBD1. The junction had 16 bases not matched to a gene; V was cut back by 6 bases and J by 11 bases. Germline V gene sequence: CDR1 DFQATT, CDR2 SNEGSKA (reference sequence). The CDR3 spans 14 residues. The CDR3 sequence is CSADRTGAPKKAFF. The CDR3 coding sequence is TGCAGTGCGGACCGGACAGGGGCCCCAAAAAAGGCTTTCTTT.

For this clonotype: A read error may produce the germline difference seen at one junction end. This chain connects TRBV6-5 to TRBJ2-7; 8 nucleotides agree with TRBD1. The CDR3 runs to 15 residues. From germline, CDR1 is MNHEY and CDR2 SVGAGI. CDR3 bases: TGTGCCAGCAGTAAAGCTCAGGGGGCTTCCTACGAGCAGTACTTT. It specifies CASSKAQGASYEQYF.

CDR3 DNA sequence: TGTGCCAGCAGCCAAGGTCTCAGGGACCATCCATATTTT. The encoded protein is CASSQGLRDHPYF. The V call is TRBV3-1, the J call TRBJ1-3; D may be TRBD1 (5 bases). The CDR3 is made up of 13 amino acids. Germline V lookup: CDR1 LGHDT, CDR2 YNNKEL (reference sequence). The V end was cut by 1 base, the J end by 15 bases, with 16 bases between.

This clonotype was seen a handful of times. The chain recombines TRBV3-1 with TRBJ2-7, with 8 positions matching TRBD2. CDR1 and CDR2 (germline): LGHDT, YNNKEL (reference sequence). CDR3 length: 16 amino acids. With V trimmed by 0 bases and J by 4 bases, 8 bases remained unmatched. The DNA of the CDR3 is TGTGCCAGCAGCCAAGATCTCCTAGCGGGCTCTTACGAGCAGTACTTC. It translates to CASSQDLLAGSYEQYF.

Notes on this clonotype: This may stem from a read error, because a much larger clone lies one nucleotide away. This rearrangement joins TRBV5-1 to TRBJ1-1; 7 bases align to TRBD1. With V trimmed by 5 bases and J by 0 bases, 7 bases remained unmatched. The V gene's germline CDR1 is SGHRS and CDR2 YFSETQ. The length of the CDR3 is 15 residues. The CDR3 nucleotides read TGCGCCAGCAGTAGTTCCGGGACAGTGAACACTGAAGCTTTCTTT. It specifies CASSSSGTVNTEAFF.

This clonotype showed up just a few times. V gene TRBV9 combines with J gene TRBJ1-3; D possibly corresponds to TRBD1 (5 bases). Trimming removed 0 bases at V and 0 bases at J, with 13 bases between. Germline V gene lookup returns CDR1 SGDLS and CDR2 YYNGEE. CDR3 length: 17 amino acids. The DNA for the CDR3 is TGTGCCAGCAGCGTAGGCCCAGGGTCCCACTCTGGAAACACCATATATTTT. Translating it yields CASSVGPGSHSGNTIYF.

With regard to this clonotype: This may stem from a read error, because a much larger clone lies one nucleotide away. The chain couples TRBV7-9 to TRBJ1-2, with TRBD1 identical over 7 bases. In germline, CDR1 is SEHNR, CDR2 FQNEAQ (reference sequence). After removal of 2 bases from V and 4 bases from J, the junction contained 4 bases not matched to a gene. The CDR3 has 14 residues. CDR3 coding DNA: TGTGCCAGCAGCTTATCCAGGGACAGCTATGGCTACACCTTC. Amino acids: CASSLSRDSYGYTF.

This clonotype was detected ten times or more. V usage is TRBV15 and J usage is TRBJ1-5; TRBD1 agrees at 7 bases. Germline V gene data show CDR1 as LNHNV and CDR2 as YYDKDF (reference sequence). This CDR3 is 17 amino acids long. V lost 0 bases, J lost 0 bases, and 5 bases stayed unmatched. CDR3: CATSREYGTDSNQPQHF. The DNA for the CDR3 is TGTGCCACCAGCAGAGAGTATGGGACAGATAGCAATCAGCCCCAGCATTTT.